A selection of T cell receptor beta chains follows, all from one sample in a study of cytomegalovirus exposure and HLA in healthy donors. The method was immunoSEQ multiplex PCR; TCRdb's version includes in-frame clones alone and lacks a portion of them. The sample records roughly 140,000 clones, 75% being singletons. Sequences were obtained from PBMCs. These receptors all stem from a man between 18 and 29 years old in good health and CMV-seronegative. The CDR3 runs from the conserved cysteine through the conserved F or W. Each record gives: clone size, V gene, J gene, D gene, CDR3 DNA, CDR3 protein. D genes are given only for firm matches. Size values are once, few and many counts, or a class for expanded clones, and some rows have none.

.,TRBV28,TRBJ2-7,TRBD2,TGTGCCAGCAGCCTCGGGACTAGGGCGTCCTACGAGCAGTACTTC,CASSLGTRASYEQYF
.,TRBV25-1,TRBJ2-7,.,TGTGCCAGCAGTCGGGGCTCCTACGAGCAGTACTTC,CASSRGSYEQYF
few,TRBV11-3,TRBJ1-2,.,TGTGCCAGCAGCCCTAGCCACGGGGTGGGCTATGGCTACACCTTC,CASSPSHGVGYGYTF
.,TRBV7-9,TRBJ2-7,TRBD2,TGTGCCAGCAGCGTCGGGACTAGCGGGAGAGGATACGAGCAGTACTTC,CASSVGTSGRGYEQYF
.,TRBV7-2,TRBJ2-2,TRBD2,TGTGCCAGCAGCTTAGCCTTTACGCTAGCGGGAGGGCACACCGGGGAGCTGTTTTTT,CASSLAFTLAGGHTGELFF
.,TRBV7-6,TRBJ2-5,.,TGTGCCAGCAGCTTTACAGGGATACAAGAGACCCAGTACTTC,CASSFTGIQETQYF
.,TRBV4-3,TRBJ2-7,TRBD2,TGCGCCAGCAGCCAGGCCGGGACTACTATGGGGGAGCAGTACTTC,CASSQAGTTMGEQYF
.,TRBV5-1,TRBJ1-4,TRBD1,TGCGCCAGCAGCTTTGGACACAGGGGGCCAGTGGACGAAAAACTGTTTTTT,CASSFGHRGPVDEKLFF
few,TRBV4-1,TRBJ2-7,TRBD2,TGCGCCAGCAGCCCTGGGACTAGCGGGACTCCCTACGAGCAGTACTTC,CASSPGTSGTPYEQYF
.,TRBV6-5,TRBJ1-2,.,TGTGCCAGCAAACAGGCAGGCAGCCCTAATGGCTACACCTTC,CASKQAGSPNGYTF
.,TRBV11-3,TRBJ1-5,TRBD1,TGTGCCAGCAGCTCTGCGGGACAGGGTGACAATCAGCCCCAGCATTTT,CASSSAGQGDNQPQHF
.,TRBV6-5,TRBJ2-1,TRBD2,TGTGCCAGCAGTTACGGGGCTAGCGGGAGCTATGAGCAGTTCTTC,CASSYGASGSYEQFF
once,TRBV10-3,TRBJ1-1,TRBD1,TGTGCCACCCGGGACAGGAGCCGGAGAGCTTTCTTT,CATRDRSRRAFF
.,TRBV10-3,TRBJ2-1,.,TGTGCCATCAGAAGAGCGCTACTCTCCTACAATGAGCAGTTCTTC,CAIRRALLSYNEQFF
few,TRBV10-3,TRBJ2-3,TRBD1,TGTGCCATCAGTGGGGGACAGGTTAGCACAGATACGCAGTATTTT,CAISGGQVSTDTQYF
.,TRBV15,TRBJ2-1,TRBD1,TGTGCCACCAGCAGAGAAACCGGGACAGCAGTCAGCGCTGAGCAGTTCTTC,CATSRETGTAVSAEQFF
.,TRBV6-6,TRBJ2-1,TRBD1,TGTGCCAGCAGTTACCTGGGACAGTACAATGAGCAGTTCTTC,CASSYLGQYNEQFF
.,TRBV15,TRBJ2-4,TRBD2,TGTGCCACCAGCAGAGATGGGGGGGGGTTTCTAGCCAAAAACATTCAGTACTTC,CATSRDGGGFLAKNIQYF
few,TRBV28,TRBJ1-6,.,TGTGCCAGCAGTTTAGGCGCAGGGTCGTCACCCCTCCACTTT,CASSLGAGSSPLHF
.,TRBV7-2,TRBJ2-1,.,TGTGCCAGCACCCCGAGCCCGAGGGAGCAGTTCTTC,CASTPSPREQFF
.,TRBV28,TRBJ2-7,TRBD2,TGTGCCAGCAAGGGGGCGGGAGGGGAGGACTTCTACGAGCAGTACTTC,CASKGAGGEDFYEQYF
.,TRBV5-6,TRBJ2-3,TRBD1,TGTGCCAGCAGCCTCACGACAGGGGGCAAGACAGATACGCAGTATTTT,CASSLTTGGKTDTQYF
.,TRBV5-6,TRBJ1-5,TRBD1,TGTGCCAGCAGCTTACGACAGGGGGCTATTCAGCCCCAGCATTTT,CASSLRQGAIQPQHF
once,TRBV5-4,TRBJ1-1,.,TGTGCCAGCAGCTTGTTGGGGGGGTCTGAGGAAGCTTTCTTT,CASSLLGGSEEAFF
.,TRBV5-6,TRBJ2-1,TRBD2,TGTGCCAGCAGCTTGGGCTTTCGCGGGAGCCACAATGAGCAGTTCTTC,CASSLGFRGSHNEQFF
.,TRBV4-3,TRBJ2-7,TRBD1,TGCGCCAGCAGCTCCCACAATCCCAGGACAGGCTGGCCCTACGAGCAGTACTTC,CASSSHNPRTGWPYEQYF
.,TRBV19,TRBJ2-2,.,TGTGCCAGTAGTATAGTGTCAGGAACCGGGGAGCTGTTTTTT,CASSIVSGTGELFF
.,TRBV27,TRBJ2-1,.,TGTGCCAGCAGTTCCCCGAGGCACTACAATGAGCAGTTCTTC,CASSSPRHYNEQFF
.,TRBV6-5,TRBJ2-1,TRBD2,TGTGCCAGCAGTCGACTAGCGGTCTCCTACAATGAGCAGTTCTTC,CASSRLAVSYNEQFF
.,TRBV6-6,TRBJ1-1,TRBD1,TGTGCCAGCACCGCGCAGGGGGCGCTAACTGAAGCTTTCTTT,CASTAQGALTEAFF
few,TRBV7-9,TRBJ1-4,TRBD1,TGTTCCAGCAGCTTACAGGGGTTTAATGAAAAACTGTTTTTT,CSSSLQGFNEKLFF
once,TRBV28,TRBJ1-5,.,TGTGCCAGCACTCAGGGTCTGGATCAGCCCCAGCATTTT,CASTQGLDQPQHF
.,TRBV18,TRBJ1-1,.,TGTGCCAGCTCACCGTGGCAGGGTCCGTCGGAAGCTTTCTTT,CASSPWQGPSEAFF
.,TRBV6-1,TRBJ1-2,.,TGTGCCAGCATCCCGAACGCAGCGTATGGCTACACCTTC,CASIPNAAYGYTF
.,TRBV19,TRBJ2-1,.,TGTGCCAGTAGTATAGGTCTTTCCTACAATGAGCAGTTCTTC,CASSIGLSYNEQFF
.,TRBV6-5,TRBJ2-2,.,TGTGCCAGCAGCCGACAGAGGTCCACCGGGGAGCTGTTTTTT,CASSRQRSTGELFF
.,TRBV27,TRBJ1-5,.,TGTGCCAGCAGTTTTTCCGGGGGGGGGCAGCCCCAGCATTTT,CASSFSGGGQPQHF
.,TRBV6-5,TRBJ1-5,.,TGTGCCAGCAGTGAGGGATCCCCAAATCAGCCCCAGCATTTT,CASSEGSPNQPQHF
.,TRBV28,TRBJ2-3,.,TGTGCCAGCACTAGCGCCGCCACAGATACGCAGTATTTT,CASTSAATDTQYF
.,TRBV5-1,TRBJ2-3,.,TGCGCCAGCAAGGGTCCCAGCGGAAGCACAGATACGCAGTATTTT,CASKGPSGSTDTQYF
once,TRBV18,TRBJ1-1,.,TGTGCCAGCTCCCCGACGGGAAACACTGAAGCTTTCTTT,CASSPTGNTEAFF
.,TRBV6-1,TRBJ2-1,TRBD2,TGTGCCAGCAGTGAAGACACTAGCGGATACAATGAGCAGTTCTTC,CASSEDTSGYNEQFF
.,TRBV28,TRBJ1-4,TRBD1,TGTGCCAGCAGTCTCGGACAGGGTCGCGAAAAACTGTTTTTT,CASSLGQGREKLFF
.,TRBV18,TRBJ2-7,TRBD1,TGTGCCAGCTCCCCAGAGGGGACAGGGACACCCTACGAGCAGTACTTC,CASSPEGTGTPYEQYF
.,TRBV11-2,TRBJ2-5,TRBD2,TGTGCCAGCAGACTGACTAGCGGCCAACAAGAGACCCAGTACTTC,CASRLTSGQQETQYF
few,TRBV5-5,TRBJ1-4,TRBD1,TGTGCCAGCAGCCAAAGGACAGGTGCAACTAATGAAAAACTGTTTTTT,CASSQRTGATNEKLFF
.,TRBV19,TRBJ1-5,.,TGTGCCAGTAGTGGTCCACAGGGTTATAGCAATCAGCCCCAGCATTTT,CASSGPQGYSNQPQHF
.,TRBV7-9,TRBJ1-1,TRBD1,TGTGCCAGCAGCTTCCCCGGACAGGGGGTTGAAGCTTTCTTT,CASSFPGQGVEAFF
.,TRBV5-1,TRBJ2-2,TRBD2,TGCGCCAGCAGCTTGGTCCCAGTAGCGGGCACCGGGGAGCTGTTTTTT,CASSLVPVAGTGELFF
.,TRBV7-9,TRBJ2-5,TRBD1,TGTGCCAGCAGCTCGGACAGGGTGAGAAAGACCCAGTACTTC,CASSSDRVRKTQYF
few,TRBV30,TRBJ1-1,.,TGTGCCTGGAGTGGTCAGGGGAACACTGAAGCTTTCTTT,CAWSGQGNTEAFF